Sequencing of this T cell receptor beta chain was carried out in a study of T cell responses to AZD1222 COVID-19 vaccine. This clone is a singleton in its sample. Its antigen is unknown. Notes on the study in general: Seropositive AZD1222 recipients at baseline numbered only six or seven. Repertoires were obtained only post-peak T cell response. Once two AZD1222 doses were given, Spike-specific TCR breadth and depth went up. The CD4 TCRs associated with vaccination extended across spike and predominated at 160-218 and 743-854.

Only in-frame clones appear in the TCRdb table, and some are missing; sequencing was by immunoSEQ multiplex PCR. The sample has approximately 150,000 clones, roughly nine tenths seen once. The V end was cut by 0 bases, the J end by 3 bases, with 10 bases between. The CDR3 covers 15 residues. Germline assignment: CDR1 MNHEY and CDR2 SVGAGI. This specimen was peripheral blood, taken 28 days after the second AZD1222 dose. The chain recombines TRBV6-5 with TRBJ2-3; no clear D gene. This receptor was taken from an adult who received the AZD1222 COVID-19 vaccine. CDR3 sequence: CASSYSEQLTDTQYF. CDR3 in DNA: TGTGCCAGCAGTTACTCGGAACAGCTTACAGATACGCAGTATTTT.